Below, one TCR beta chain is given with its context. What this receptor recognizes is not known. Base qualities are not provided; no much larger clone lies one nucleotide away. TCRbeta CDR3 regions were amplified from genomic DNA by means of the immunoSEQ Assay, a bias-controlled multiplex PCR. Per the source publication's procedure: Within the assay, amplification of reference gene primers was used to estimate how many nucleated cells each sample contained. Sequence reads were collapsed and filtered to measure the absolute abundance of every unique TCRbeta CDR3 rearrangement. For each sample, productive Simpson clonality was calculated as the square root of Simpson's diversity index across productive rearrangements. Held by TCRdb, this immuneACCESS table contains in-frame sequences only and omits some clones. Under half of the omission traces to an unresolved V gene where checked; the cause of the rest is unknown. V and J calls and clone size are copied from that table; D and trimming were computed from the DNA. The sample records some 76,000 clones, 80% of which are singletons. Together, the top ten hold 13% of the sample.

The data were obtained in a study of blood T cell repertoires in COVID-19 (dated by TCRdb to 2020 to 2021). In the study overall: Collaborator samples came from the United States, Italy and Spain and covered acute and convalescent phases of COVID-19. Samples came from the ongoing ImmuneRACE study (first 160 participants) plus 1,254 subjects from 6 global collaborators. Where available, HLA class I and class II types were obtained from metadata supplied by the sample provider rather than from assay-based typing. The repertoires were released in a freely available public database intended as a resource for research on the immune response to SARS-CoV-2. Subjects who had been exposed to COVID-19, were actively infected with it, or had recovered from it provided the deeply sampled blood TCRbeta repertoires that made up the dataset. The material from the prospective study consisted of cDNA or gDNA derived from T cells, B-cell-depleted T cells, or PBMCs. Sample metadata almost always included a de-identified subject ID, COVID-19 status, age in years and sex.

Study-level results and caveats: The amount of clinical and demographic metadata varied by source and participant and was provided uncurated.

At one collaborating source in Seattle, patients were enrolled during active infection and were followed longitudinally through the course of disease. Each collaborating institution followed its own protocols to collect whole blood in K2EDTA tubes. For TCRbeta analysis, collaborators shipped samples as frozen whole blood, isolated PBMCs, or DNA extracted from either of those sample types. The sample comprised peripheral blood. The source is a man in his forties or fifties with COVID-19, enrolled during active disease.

The DNA sequence reads TGTGCCATCCAACAGGGGGCGCGTGGCTACACCTTC. Its amino acids are CAIQQGARGYTF. The chain was built from TRBV28 and TRBJ1-2; 9 bases in between match TRBD1. Compared with germline, V lacks 10 bases and J lacks 7 bases; bases without a gene match: 7. The CDR3 starts with the cysteine, ends with the phenylalanine, and has 12 residues. This entry keeps only the CDR3 DNA: 36 bases, framed from base 1. Reading the germline V gene gives CDR1 MDHEN and CDR2 SYDVKM.